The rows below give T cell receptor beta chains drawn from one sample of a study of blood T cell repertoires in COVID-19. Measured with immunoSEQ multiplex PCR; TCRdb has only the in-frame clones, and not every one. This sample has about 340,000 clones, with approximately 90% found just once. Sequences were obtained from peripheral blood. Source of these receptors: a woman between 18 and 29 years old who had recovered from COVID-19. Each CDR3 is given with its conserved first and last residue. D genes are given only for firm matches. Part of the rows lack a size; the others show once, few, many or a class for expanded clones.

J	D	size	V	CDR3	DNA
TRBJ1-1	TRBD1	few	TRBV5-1	CASSLEDRDVGTEAFF	TGCGCCAGCAGCTTAGAAGACAGGGACGTGGGTACTGAAGCTTTCTTT
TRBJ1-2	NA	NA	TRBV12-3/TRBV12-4	CASSLGTGYGYTF	TGTGCCAGCAGTTTGGGTACGGGCTATGGCTACACCTTC
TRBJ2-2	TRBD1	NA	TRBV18	CASSPSGTGAGELFF	TGTGCCAGCTCACCATCGGGGACAGGGGCCGGGGAGCTGTTTTTT
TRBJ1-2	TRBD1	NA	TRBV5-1	CASSFDREGYTF	TGCGCCAGCAGCTTTGACAGGGAAGGCTACACCTTC
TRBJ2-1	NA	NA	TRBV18	CASSRAAGSYNEQFF	TGTGCCAGCTCACGTGCGGCGGGCTCCTACAATGAGCAGTTCTTC
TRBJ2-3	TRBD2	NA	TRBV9	CASSVAGGTITDTQYF	TGTGCCAGCAGCGTAGCGGGGGGAACTATCACAGATACGCAGTATTTT
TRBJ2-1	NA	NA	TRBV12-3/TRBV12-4	CASSFGSYNEQFF	TGTGCCAGCAGCTTCGGGAGCTACAATGAGCAGTTCTTC
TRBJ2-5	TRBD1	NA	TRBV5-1	CASSLPGQGPETQYF	TGCGCCAGCAGCTTGCCGGGACAGGGTCCGGAGACCCAGTACTTC
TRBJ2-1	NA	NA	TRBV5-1	CASSRGGVGEQFF	TGCGCCAGCAGCCGAGGAGGGGTGGGCGAGCAGTTCTTC
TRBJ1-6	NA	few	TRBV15	CATSPRNSPLHF	TGTGCCACCAGCCCCAGGAATTCACCCCTCCACTTT
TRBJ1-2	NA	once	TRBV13	CASSHRRPGQGGGYTF	TGTGCCAGCAGCCACCGGCGACCGGGACAAGGAGGTGGCTACACCTTC
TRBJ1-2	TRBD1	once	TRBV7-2	CASSLHRGGGYTF	TGTGCCAGCAGCTTACACAGGGGAGGTGGCTACACCTTC
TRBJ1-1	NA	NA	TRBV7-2	CASSTIVGSGTEAFF	TGTGCCAGCAGCACAATCGTGGGTTCAGGCACTGAAGCTTTCTTT
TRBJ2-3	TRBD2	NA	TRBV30	CAWAGASGRTDTQYF	TGTGCCTGGGCGGGAGCTAGCGGGAGGACAGATACGCAGTATTTT
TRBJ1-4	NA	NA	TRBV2	CASRWDTSNEKLFF	TGTGCCAGCAGATGGGACACCTCTAATGAAAAACTGTTTTTT
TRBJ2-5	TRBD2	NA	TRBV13	CASSLGTSPQYF	TGTGCCAGCAGCTTAGGGACTAGCCCCCAGTACTTC
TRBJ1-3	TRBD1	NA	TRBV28	CASSTTGSGNTIYF	TGTGCCAGCAGTACGACAGGGTCCGGAAACACCATATATTTT
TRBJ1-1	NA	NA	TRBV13	CASSPGRGITEAFF	TGTGCCAGCAGCCCCGGTAGGGGGATCACTGAAGCTTTCTTT
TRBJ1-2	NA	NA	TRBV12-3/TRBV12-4	CASSRRGLDGYTF	TGTGCCAGCAGCCGGAGGGGCCTCGACGGCTACACCTTC
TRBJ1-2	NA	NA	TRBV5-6	CASSLGPGPYTF	TGTGCCAGCAGCTTGGGTCCAGGCCCCTACACCTTC
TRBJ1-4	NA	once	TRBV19	CASTDGGFEEKLFF	TGTGCCAGTACCGATGGGGGGTTCGAGGAAAAACTGTTTTTT
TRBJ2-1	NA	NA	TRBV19	CASSIVREVNEQFF	TGTGCCAGTAGTATAGTTAGGGAGGTCAATGAGCAGTTCTTC
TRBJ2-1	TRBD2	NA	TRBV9	CASSASGSSYNEQFF	TGTGCCAGCAGCGCAAGCGGGAGCTCCTACAATGAGCAGTTCTTC
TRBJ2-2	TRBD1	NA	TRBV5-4	CASRRTGLNTGELFF	TGTGCCAGCAGGCGGACAGGTCTGAACACCGGGGAGCTGTTTTTT